These 27 T cell receptor beta chains came from one sample sequenced in a study of T cell changes during pregnancy in multiple sclerosis. Assay used: immunoSEQ multiplex PCR; TCRdb lists only in-frame clones, some missing. The data show 40,000 to 60,000 clones, with over 85% seen just once and 0.35% to 0.45% held by the top ten. The specimen was CD4+ T cells from peripheral blood mononuclear cells, collected before pregnancy. Receptors originate from a female donor with multiple sclerosis, enrolled in a pregnancy study.

This clone was observed a handful of times. This rearrangement joins TRBV6-5 to TRBJ1-5; TRBD1 might be the D (6 bases). With 6 bases removed from V and 6 bases from J, the gap between germline ends came to 18 bases. The germline CDR1 and CDR2 sequences are MNHEY and SVGAGI. The CDR3 sequence is 15 residues long. The CDR3 DNA reads TGTGCCAGCAGCCCCGGGGGGGGCTTTAGTCAGCCCCAGCATTTT. Encoded protein: CASSPGGGFSQPQHF.

The genes are TRBV27 and TRBJ1-1; 8 nucleotides line up with TRBD1. Germline V CDR1 and CDR2: MNHEY, SMNVEV (reference sequence). The CDR3 length is 15 residues. Germline trimming cut 4 bases from V and 0 bases from J; bases unmatched to any gene: 4. CDR3: CASSSGGGMNTEAFF. In DNA form, the CDR3 reads TGTGCCAGCAGTTCAGGGGGCGGGATGAACACTGAAGCTTTCTTT.

The chain couples TRBV6-5 to TRBJ1-5, with unresolved D. CDR1 is MNHEY, CDR2 SVGAGI, per germline. This CDR3 is 13 amino acids long. V lost 8 bases and J lost 2, with 10 bases in between. CDR3 amino acids: CASATKGNQPQHF. The CDR3 nucleotides read TGTGCCAGCGCTACTAAGGGCAATCAGCCCCAGCATTTT.

The chain carries TRBV23-1 and TRBJ1-5; 10 nucleotides agree with TRBD1. TRBV23-1 is identified as an open reading frame with a role that is uncertain. V was clipped by 7 bases and J by 0 bases; unmatched bases: 3. The CDR3 is made up of 15 amino acids. The CDR3 DNA follows: TGCGCCAGCACGACAGGGGGCAATAGCAATCAGCCCCAGCATTTT. The encoded protein is CASTTGGNSNQPQHF.

The chain joins TRBV29-1 to TRBJ2-1, with a tentative D call TRBD2 (6 bases). The germline V gene encodes CDR1 SQVTM and CDR2 ANQGSEA. The V end was cut by 7 bases, the J end by 8 bases, with 15 bases between. There are 12 residues in the CDR3. CDR3 sequence (DNA): TGCAGCGCACGACGGGACTCGGATGAGCAGTTCTTC. Protein: CSARRDSDEQFF.

This clone was picked up one time. CDR3 DNA sequence: TGCGCCAGCAGCTTACGGGAAGGAGAGCAGTACTTC. It is translated as CASSLREGEQYF. The chain carries TRBV5-1 and TRBJ2-7; D might be TRBD2 (5 bases). CDR1 SGHRS and CDR2 YFSETQ come from the germline V gene. V lost 2 bases, J lost 7 bases, and 10 bases lay in between. This CDR3 is built from 12 residues. Supplemented by reference TRBV5-1 and TRBJ2-7, the full variable domain reads KAGVTQTPRYLIKTRGQQVTLSCSPISGHRSVSWYQQTPGQGLQFLFEYFSETQRNKGNFPGRFSGRQFSNSRSEMNVSTLELGDSALYLCASSLREGEQYFGPGTRLTVT.

The V and J genes are TRBV4-3 and TRBJ1-5; D gene ambiguous. The V gene's germline CDR1 is LGHNA and CDR2 YSLEER. V shed 0 bases and J shed 6 bases, with 9 bases lying between them. This CDR3 contains 14 residues. The CDR3 bases are TGCGCCAGCAGCCAAGATTCGGGGATTCAGCCCCAGCATTTT. Encoded protein: CASSQDSGIQPQHF.

This CDR3 is CAWNGGPYEQYF. In nucleotides, the CDR3 is TGTGCCTGGAACGGGGGTCCCTACGAGCAGTACTTC. The rearrangement uses TRBV30 and TRBJ2-7, with D perhaps matching TRBD2 (6 bases). V gave up 4 bases and J gave up 2 bases, with 9 bases separating them. Looked up from germline, CDR1 is GTSNPN and CDR2 is SVGIG (reference sequence). The CDR3 spans 12 residues.

In DNA form, the CDR3 reads TGCGCCAGCGCCCGAGGGCGGACTTCCTACAATGAGCAGTTCTTC. It specifies CASARGRTSYNEQFF. This chain uses TRBV5-1 with TRBJ2-1; D may be TRBD2 (5 bases). The germline V gene has CDR1 SGHRS and CDR2 YFSETQ. V dropped 7 bases and J dropped 1 base, with 15 bases sitting between them. The CDR3 runs 15 residues.

This chain joins TRBV4-3 and TRBJ1-3, with D hard to call. The CDR3 has 15 amino acids. Germline lookup yields CDR1 LGHNA and CDR2 YSLEER. V was pared by 0 bases and J by 6 bases, with 12 bases between. CDR3 in amino acids: CASSQDGEGLNTIYF. The CDR3, as DNA: TGCGCCAGCAGCCAAGATGGAGAAGGACTAAACACCATATATTTT.

The rearrangement joins TRBV7-9 to TRBJ2-5; D perhaps matches TRBD1 (7 bases). V was trimmed by 6 bases and J by 5 bases, leaving 19 bases between them. CDR1 and CDR2 (germline): SEHNR, FQNEAQ (reference sequence). This CDR3 comprises 15 residues. The CDR3 sequence is CASRPDRVGGETQYF. The CDR3, as DNA: TGTGCCAGCAGACCAGACAGGGTTGGGGGGGAGACCCAGTACTTC.

The chain uses TRBV27 and TRBJ2-7; TRBD2 is a possible D gene (6 bases). The ends were cut back, 5 bases at V and 0 bases at J, with 23 bases in the middle. The CDR3 is 18 amino acids. Per the germline V gene, CDR1 is MNHEY and CDR2 is SMNVEV (reference sequence). The CDR3 nucleotides read TGTGCCAGCAGTCTTACACATACAAGCGGGCCTAGCTCCTACGAGCAGTACTTC. Translating gives CASSLTHTSGPSSYEQYF.

This rearrangement joins TRBV10-1 to TRBJ2-1; 7 bases are a match to TRBD2. In germline, CDR1 is WNHNN, CDR2 SYGVQD (reference sequence). Germline trimming cut 3 bases from V and 1 base from J; bases unmatched to any gene: 3. The CDR3 runs 15 residues. CDR3 amino acids: CASSDVGRSYNEQFF. CDR3 DNA sequence: TGCGCCAGCAGTGATGTCGGGAGGTCCTACAATGAGCAGTTCTTC.

Regarding this clone: Other DNA sequences of this sample code for an identical CDR3. The chain combines TRBV5-1 with TRBJ2-2, with TRBD2 identical over 14 bases. V lost 2 bases to trimming and J lost 2 bases; unmatched junction nucleotides: 2. CDR1 and CDR2 (germline): SGHRS, YFSETQ. CDR3 size: 17 residues. Here the CDR3 DNA reads TGCGCCAGCAGCTTAGGACTAGCGGGAGGCAACACCGGGGAGCTGTTTTTT. It is translated as CASSLGLAGGNTGELFF.

The genes are TRBV7-6 and TRBJ2-7; the match to TRBD2 covers 9 bases. The length of the CDR3 is 16 residues. Unmatched junction bases numbered 13, after V lost 8 bases and J lost 2 bases. CDR1 and CDR2 from the germline V gene are SGHVS and FNYEAQ. The CDR3 sequence: CASRATAGGRAYEQYF. The DNA of the CDR3 is TGTGCCAGCCGAGCCACCGCGGGAGGGAGGGCCTACGAGCAGTACTTC.

The chain links TRBV11-2 to TRBJ2-5, with D possibly TRBD2 on 6 matching bases. The germline CDR1 and CDR2 sequences are SGHAT and FQNNGV. This CDR3 is built from 14 residues. V lost 1 base and J lost 5, with 11 bases in between. CDR3 loop: CASSLAGARETQYF. Here the CDR3 DNA reads TGTGCCAGCAGCTTAGCGGGAGCGCGTGAGACCCAGTACTTC.

The rearrangement links TRBV6-1 to TRBJ2-7; weak D call: TRBD2 (7 bases). The germline CDR1 and CDR2 sequences are MNHNS and SASEGT. The CDR3 length is 16 residues. Trimming pared 2 bases from V and 4 bases from J, leaving 18 bases between. CDR3 loop: CASSEWVAGARYEQYF. CDR3 nucleotide sequence: TGTGCCAGCAGTGAATGGGTCGCGGGGGCTAGATACGAGCAGTACTTC.

The chain couples TRBV6-1 to TRBJ2-7, with 8 bases identical to TRBD1. CDR3 length: 14 residues. Germline V gene sequence: CDR1 MNHNS, CDR2 SASEGT. The V segment lost 4 bases and the J segment 0 bases; nucleotides outside the gene matches: 2. The CDR3 region has the DNA TGTGCCAGCAGTGGAGGACAGGGCTCCTACGAGCAGTACTTC. Its translation is CASSGGQGSYEQYF.

This sequence joins TRBV28 and TRBJ2-3; possible D gene TRBD2, 5 bases. This CDR3 contains 13 residues. Between the trimmed V and J ends, which lost 7 bases and 2 bases, there was a span of 10 bases. Germline V gene sequence: CDR1 MDHEN, CDR2 SYDVKM. In DNA form, the CDR3 reads TGTGCCAGCACCAGCGGTGACACAGATACGCAGTATTTT. Protein sequence: CASTSGDTDTQYF.

The sample holds a few counts of this clone. The chain combines TRBV14 with TRBJ2-2, with 7 bases fitting TRBD1. The germline V gene encodes CDR1 SGHDN and CDR2 FVKESK. V shed 6 bases and J 1 base; nucleotides not matched to a gene: 5. The CDR3 sequence is 15 residues long. CDR3 sequence (DNA): TGTGCCAGCAGACAGACAGGGCGGAACACCGGGGAGCTGTTTTTT. Protein: CASRQTGRNTGELFF.

This chain links TRBV6-1 with TRBJ2-7, with D possibly TRBD2 on 5 matching bases. Germline V gene lookup returns CDR1 MNHNS and CDR2 SASEGT. This CDR3 is built from 11 residues. CDR3 in DNA: TGTGTCAAGCGGCCCACCTACGAGCAGTACTTC. Translated, it gives CVKRPTYEQYF.

The V call is TRBV29-1, the J call TRBJ2-2, with 7 bases fitting TRBD1. Germline CDR1 reads SQVTM; CDR2 reads ANQGSEA. The CDR3 is made up of 16 amino acids. J lost 0 bases, V lost 4 bases, and 8 bases had no gene match. CDR3 residues: CSVVKGATSNTGELFF. The CDR3 region has the DNA TGCAGCGTTGTAAAGGGGGCCACATCGAACACCGGGGAGCTGTTTTTT.

The V gene is TRBV28, the J gene TRBJ1-2; TRBD1 might be the D (6 bases). Trimming left V 4 bases short and J 3 bases short, with 9 bases between. Germline V gives CDR1 MDHEN, CDR2 SYDVKM. The CDR3 consists of 13 residues. The chain's CDR3 is CASSYRVHYGYTF. The CDR3 nucleotides read TGTGCCAGCAGTTACAGGGTTCACTATGGCTACACCTTC.

The chain uses TRBV6-5 and TRBJ2-2; 7 nucleotides line up with TRBD1. The CDR3 has 14 residues. Per germline, CDR1 MNHEY and CDR2 SVGAGI. J lost 8 bases, V lost 0 bases, and 3 bases had no gene match. CDR3 in amino acids: CASSYSRGRGELFF. CDR3 nucleotides: TGTGCCAGCAGTTACTCCAGGGGGAGAGGGGAGCTGTTTTTT.

The chain couples TRBV18 to TRBJ1-2, with 8 bases matching TRBD1. The CDR3 totals 20 residues. Germline loops: CDR1 KGHSH, CDR2 LQKENI. V trimming: 2 bases; J trimming: 0 bases; junction bases outside the gene matches: 17. CDR3 residues: CASSPIPGGQGALSNYGYTF. The CDR3 region has the DNA TGTGCCAGCTCACCAATACCAGGGGGCCAGGGGGCCCTCTCTAACTATGGCTACACCTTC. Complete variable domain (other parts from reference TRBV18 and TRBJ1-2): NAGVMQNPRHLVRRRGQEARLRCSPMKGHSHVYWYRQLPEEGLKFMVYLQKENIIDESGMPKERFSAEFPKEGPSILRIQQVVRGDSAAYFCASSPIPGGQGALSNYGYTFGSGTRLTVV.

The chain recombines TRBV28 with TRBJ1-2; TRBD1 agrees at 9 bases. This CDR3 comprises 14 residues. With V trimmed by 2 bases and J by 6 bases, 4 bases remained unmatched. Germline assignment: CDR1 MDHEN and CDR2 SYDVKM. The CDR3 sequence: CASSLGGQGHGYTF. CDR3 sequence (DNA): TGTGCCAGCAGTTTAGGGGGACAGGGTCATGGCTACACCTTC.

The chain combines TRBV1 with TRBJ1-2; the table calls TRBD1, which could not be checked here. TRBV1 is reported as a pseudogene. The CDR3 extends over 15 amino acids. Here the CDR3 DNA reads TGCACCAGCAGCCAAGACCAGGGGACGGTTAACGGCTACACCTTC. Translating it yields CTSSQDQGTVNGYTF.